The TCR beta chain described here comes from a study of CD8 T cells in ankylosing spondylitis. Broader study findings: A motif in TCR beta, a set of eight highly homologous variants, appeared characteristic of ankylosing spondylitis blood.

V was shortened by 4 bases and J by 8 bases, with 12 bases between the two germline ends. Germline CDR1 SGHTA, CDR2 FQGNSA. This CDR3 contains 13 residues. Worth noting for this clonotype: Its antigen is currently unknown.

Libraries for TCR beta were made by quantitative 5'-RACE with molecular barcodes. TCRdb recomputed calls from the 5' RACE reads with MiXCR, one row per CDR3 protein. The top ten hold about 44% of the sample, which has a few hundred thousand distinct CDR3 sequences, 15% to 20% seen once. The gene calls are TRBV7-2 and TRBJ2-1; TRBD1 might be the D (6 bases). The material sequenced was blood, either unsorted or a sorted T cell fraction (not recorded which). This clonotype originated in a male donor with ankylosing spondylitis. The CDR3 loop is CASSSGTPDEQFF. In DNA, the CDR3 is TGTGCCAGCAGCTCCGGGACACCCGATGAGCAGTTCTTC. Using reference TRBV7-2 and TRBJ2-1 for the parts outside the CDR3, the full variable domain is GAGVSQSPSNKVTEKGKDVELRCDPISGHTALYWYRQSLGQGLEFLIYFQGNSAPDKSGLPSDRFSAERTGGSVSTLTIQRTQQEDSAVYLCASSSGTPDEQFFGPGTRLTVL.